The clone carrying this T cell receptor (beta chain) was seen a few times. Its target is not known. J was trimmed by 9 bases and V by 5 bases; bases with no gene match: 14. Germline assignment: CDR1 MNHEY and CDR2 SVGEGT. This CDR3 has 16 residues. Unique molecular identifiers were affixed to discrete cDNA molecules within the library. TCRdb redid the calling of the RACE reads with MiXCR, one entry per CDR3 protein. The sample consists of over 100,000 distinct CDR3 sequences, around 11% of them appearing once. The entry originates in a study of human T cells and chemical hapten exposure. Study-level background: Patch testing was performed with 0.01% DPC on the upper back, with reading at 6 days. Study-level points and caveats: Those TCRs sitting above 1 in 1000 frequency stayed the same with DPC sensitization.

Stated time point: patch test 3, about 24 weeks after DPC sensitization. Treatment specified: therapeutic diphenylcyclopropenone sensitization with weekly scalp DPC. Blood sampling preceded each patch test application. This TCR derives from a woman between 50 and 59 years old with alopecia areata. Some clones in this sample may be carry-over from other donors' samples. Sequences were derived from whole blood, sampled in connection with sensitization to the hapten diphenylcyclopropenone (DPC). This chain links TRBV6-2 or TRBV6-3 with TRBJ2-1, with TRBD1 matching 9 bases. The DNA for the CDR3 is TGTGCCAGCAGTGCACATTCCGGACAGGGGTTCGGTGAGCAGTTCTTC. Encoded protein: CASSAHSGQGFGEQFF.